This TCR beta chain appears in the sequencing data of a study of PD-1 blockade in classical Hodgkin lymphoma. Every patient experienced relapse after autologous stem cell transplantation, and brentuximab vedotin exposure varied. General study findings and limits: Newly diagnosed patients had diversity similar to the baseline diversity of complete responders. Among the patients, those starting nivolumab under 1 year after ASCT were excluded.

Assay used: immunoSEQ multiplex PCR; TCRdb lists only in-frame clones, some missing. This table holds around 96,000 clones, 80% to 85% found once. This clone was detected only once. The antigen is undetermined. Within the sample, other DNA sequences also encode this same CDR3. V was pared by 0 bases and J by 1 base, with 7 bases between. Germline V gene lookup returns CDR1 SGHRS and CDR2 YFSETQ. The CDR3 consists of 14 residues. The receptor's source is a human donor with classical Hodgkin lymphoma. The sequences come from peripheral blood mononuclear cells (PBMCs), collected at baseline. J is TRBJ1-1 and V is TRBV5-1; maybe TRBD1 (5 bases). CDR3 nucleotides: TGCGCCAGCAGCTTGGCAGGGCCGAACACTGAAGCTTTCTTT. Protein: CASSLAGPNTEAFF.